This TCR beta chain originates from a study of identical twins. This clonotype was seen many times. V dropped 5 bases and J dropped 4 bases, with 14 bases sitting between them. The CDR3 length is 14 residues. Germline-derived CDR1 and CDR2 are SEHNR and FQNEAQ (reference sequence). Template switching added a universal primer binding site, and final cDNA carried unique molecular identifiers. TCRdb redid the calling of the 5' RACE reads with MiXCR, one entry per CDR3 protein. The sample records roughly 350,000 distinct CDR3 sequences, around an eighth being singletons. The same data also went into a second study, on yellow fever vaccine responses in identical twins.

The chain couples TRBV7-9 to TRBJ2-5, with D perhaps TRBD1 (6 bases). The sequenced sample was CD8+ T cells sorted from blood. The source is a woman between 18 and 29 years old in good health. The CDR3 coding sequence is TGTGCCAGCAGCCCCCGCAGGGGATTAGAGACCCAGTACTTC. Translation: CASSPRRGLETQYF.